The sequence of this TCR beta chain was determined in a study of blood T cell repertoires in COVID-19 (dated by TCRdb to 2020 to 2021). In the study overall: Samples from collaborators originated in the United States, Italy and Spain and spanned both the acute and convalescent phases of COVID-19. The material from the prospective study consisted of cDNA or gDNA derived from T cells, B-cell-depleted T cells, or PBMCs. Where available, HLA class I and class II types were taken from metadata supplied by the sample provider and were not determined by assay-based typing. The dataset comprised deeply sampled blood TCRbeta repertoires from subjects exposed to, actively infected with, or recovered from COVID-19. A de-identified subject ID, COVID-19 status, age in years and sex were almost always included in the sample metadata. Samples came from the ongoing ImmuneRACE study (first 160 participants) plus 1,254 subjects from 6 global collaborators. The repertoires were released in a freely available public database meant as a resource for research on the immune response to SARS-CoV-2. Points the paper makes about the study in general: How much clinical and demographic metadata was included differed by source and by participant, and the metadata was provided uncurated.

Regarding this clone: Its antigen is still unknown. No base quality information exists; no much larger clone differs at one position.

TCRbeta CDR3 regions were amplified from genomic DNA using the immunoSEQ Assay, a bias-controlled multiplex PCR. The study's processing was this. The number of nucleated cells in each sample was estimated by amplification of reference gene primers within the assay. Sequence reads were collapsed and filtered to measure the absolute abundance of every unique TCRbeta CDR3 rearrangement. For each sample, productive Simpson clonality was calculated as the square root of Simpson's diversity index across productive rearrangements. TCRdb stores this immuneACCESS table with in-frame sequences only. Part of the clones is absent; in the studies checked, under half of the shortfall reflects unresolved V genes, and no reason is known for the rest. V and J calls and clone size are as listed in that table; D and trimming were resolved from the DNA. In this sample the table shows over 90,000 clones, 70% to 90% of which occur a single time. The ten largest clones take up around 3.2% of the sample.

Taken from cysteine to phenylalanine, the CDR3 has 15 residues. The retained sequence is limited to the CDR3, 45 bases, with the frame set at the first base. V and J are trimmed by 3 bases and 6 bases, and the gene matches miss 6 bases of the junction. The CDR1 and CDR2 encoded by the germline V gene are SGHNT and YENEEA. Each collaborating institution followed its own protocols to collect whole blood in K2EDTA tubes. For TCRbeta analysis, collaborator samples were shipped as frozen whole blood, as isolated PBMCs, or as DNA extracted from either sample type. This receptor was taken from a human donor in a cohort sampled during active COVID-19. The sample comprised peripheral blood. The rearrangement joined TRBV11-3 to TRBJ2-1; TRBD2 lines up with 9 middle nucleotides. The DNA sequence is TGTGCCAGCAGCTTTAGCGGGAGTGGACGCAATGAGCAGTTCTTC. Its amino acids are CASSFSGSGRNEQFF.